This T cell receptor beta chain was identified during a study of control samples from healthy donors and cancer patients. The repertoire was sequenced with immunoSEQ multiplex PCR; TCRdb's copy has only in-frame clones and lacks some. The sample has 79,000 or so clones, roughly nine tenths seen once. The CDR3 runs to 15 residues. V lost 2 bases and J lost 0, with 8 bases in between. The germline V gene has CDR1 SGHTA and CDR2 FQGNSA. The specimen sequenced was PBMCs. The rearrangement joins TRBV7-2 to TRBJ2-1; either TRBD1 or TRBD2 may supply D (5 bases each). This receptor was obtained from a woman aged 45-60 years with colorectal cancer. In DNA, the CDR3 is TGTGCCAGCAGCTTATGGGGGAGCTCCTACAATGAGCAGTTCTTC. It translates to CASSLWGSSYNEQFF.